This T cell receptor (beta chain) was profiled in a study of vaccination and CD4 T cells after COVID-19. Cultured CD4+ T cell DNA underwent sequencing with the Oncomine TCR Beta short-read assay. TCRdb reprocessed the PCR reads with MiXCR, giving one entry per CDR3 protein. The data show approximately 16,000 distinct CDR3 sequences, about a fifth seen once. The V and J ends lost 5 bases and 2 bases, in that order; junction bases with no gene match: 3. CDR1 and CDR2 (germline): LNHDA, SQIVND (reference sequence). The CDR3 extends over 16 amino acids. With respect to this clonotype: Its specificity is not known.

Documented treatment: approximately nine-day PBMC culture with coronavirus spike peptide pools or control peptides (ViraFEST assay). The gene calls are TRBV19 and TRBJ2-5; 15 bases agree with TRBD2. This TCR derives from a human donor who received a COVID-19 vaccine. The input for sequencing was CD4+ T cells from blood, cultured in vitro, taken before SARS-CoV-2 vaccination. CDR3 in amino acids: CASSFGLAGGQETQYF. As DNA, the CDR3 is TGTGCCAGTAGTTTCGGACTAGCGGGGGGGCAAGAGACCCAGTACTTC.